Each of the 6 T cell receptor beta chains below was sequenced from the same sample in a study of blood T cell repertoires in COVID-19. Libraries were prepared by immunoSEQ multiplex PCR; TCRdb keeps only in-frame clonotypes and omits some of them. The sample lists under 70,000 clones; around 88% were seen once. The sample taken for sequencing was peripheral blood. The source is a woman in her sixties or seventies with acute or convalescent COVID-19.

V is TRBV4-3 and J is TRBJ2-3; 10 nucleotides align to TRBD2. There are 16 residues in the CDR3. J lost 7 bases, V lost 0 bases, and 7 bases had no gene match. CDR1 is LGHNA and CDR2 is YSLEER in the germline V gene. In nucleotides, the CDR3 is TGCGCCAGCAGCCAAGAAGGGTCTAGCGGGAGAAATACGCAGTATTTT. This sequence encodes CASSQEGSSGRNTQYF.

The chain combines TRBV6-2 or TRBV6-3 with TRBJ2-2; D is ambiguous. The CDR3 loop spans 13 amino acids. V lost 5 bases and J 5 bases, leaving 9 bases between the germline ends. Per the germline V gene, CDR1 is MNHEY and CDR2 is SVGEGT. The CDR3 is CASSPERTGELFF. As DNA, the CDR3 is TGTGCCAGCAGTCCGGAGAGGACCGGGGAGCTGTTTTTT.

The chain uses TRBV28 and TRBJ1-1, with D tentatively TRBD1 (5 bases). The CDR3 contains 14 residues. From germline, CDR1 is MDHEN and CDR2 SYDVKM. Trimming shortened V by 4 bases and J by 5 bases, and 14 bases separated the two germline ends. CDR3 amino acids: CASSSRWGGTEAFF. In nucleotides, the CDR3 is TGTGCCAGCAGTTCCCGGTGGGGGGGAACTGAAGCTTTCTTT.

The CDR3 DNA follows: TGTGCCAGCAGTTACTCGATCAGATCTTATAATTCACCCCTCCACTTT. This gives the protein CASSYSIRSYNSPLHF. The chain links TRBV6-5 to TRBJ1-6; no clear D. The V end lost 0 bases, the J end lost 4 bases, and 10 bases lay between the germline ends. This CDR3 region has 16 residues. Per germline, CDR1 MNHEY and CDR2 SVGAGI.

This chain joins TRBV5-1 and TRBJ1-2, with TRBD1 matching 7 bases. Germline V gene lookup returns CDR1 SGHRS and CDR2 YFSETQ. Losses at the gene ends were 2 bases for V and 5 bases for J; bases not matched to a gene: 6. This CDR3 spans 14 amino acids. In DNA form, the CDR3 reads TGCGCCAGCAGCTTAGGGACAGCTCAGTATGGCTACACCTTC. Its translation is CASSLGTAQYGYTF.

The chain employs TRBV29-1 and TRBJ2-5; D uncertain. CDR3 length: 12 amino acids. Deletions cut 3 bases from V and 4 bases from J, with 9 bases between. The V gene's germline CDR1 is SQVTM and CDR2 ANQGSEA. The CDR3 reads CSVEGTSETQYF. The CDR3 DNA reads TGCAGCGTTGAGGGCACTTCAGAGACCCAGTACTTC. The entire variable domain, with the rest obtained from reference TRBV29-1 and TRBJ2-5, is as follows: SAVISQKPSRDICQRGTSLTIQCQVDSQVTMMFWYRQQPGQSLTLIATANQGSEATYESGFVIDKFPISRPNLTFSTLTVSNMSPEDSSIYLCSVEGTSETQYFGPGTRLLVL.